This T cell receptor beta chain emerged from a study of blood T cell repertoires in COVID-19. Method: immunoSEQ multiplex PCR; TCRdb's copy keeps in-frame clones and lacks some. In the table there are a few hundred thousand clones, around 82% of which are singletons. The CDR3 totals 13 residues. V lost 5 bases and J lost 3, with 8 bases in between. The germline V gene encodes CDR1 LNHNV and CDR2 YYDKDF (reference sequence). Recruits, aged roughly 18 to 90 years, lived in 20 to 30 US areas. The source material was PBMCs or T cells enriched from blood (not recorded which). The sequence was collected from a man between 45 and 60 years old who had recovered from COVID-19. J is TRBJ1-5 and V is TRBV15; maybe TRBD1 (5 bases). The DNA for the CDR3 is TGTGCCACCAGCGGGGCAGCCAATCAGCCCCAGCATTTT. Translating gives CATSGAANQPQHF.